The rows below give T cell receptor beta chains drawn from one sample of a study of patients and donors after allogeneic stem cell transplantation. TCRdb analysed the RT-PCR reads with MiXCR anew, one entry per CDR3 protein. Among approximately 160,000 distinct CDR3 sequences listed, about a quarter were seen once. Material: blood, either unsorted or a sorted T cell fraction (not recorded which). Receptors originate from a human donor who was either an allogeneic HSCT recipient or a stem cell or donor lymphocyte infusion donor (not recorded which). It is not recorded whose cells these are; they may come from a transplant donor. CDR3s include the opening cysteine and the closing phenylalanine or tryptophan. A D gene is named only where the DNA matches it firmly. Clone sizes are given selectively: once, few, many, or a class where the clone is expanded.

-	TRBV5-1	TRBJ1-3	few	TGCGCCAGCAGCTTGACATCAGGGGCTGGAAACACCATATATTTT	CASSLTSGAGNTIYF
-	TRBV5-1	TRBJ1-1	-	TGCGCCAGCAGCTTGGTTGATGTGTACACTGAAGCTTTCTTT	CASSLVDVYTEAFF
-	TRBV5-1	TRBJ2-2	few	TGCGCCAGCAGCTTTTACAGGGCAACCGGGGAGCTGTTTTTT	CASSFYRATGELFF
-	TRBV2	TRBJ1-2	-	TGTGCCAGCAGTGAGTTGCTAGACTCAAACTATGGCTACACCTTC	CASSELLDSNYGYTF
TRBD1	TRBV5-5	TRBJ1-1	-	TGTGCCAGCAGCCTCCGACAGGGCTTTGAAGCTTTCTTT	CASSLRQGFEAFF
TRBD1	TRBV12-3/TRBV12-4	TRBJ1-4	-	TGTGCCAGCAGACGTACAGGGGGTAATGAAAAACTGTTTTTT	CASRRTGGNEKLFF
-	TRBV20-1	TRBJ1-1	many	TGCAGTGCTAGAGACCCGACAGGCAACACTGAAGCTTTCTTT	CSARDPTGNTEAFF
-	TRBV5-4	TRBJ2-7	-	TGTGCCAGCAGCATCGCTGGGGAGCAGTACTTC	CASSIAGEQYF
TRBD1	TRBV20-1	TRBJ1-5	many	TGCAGTGCTAGAGGAGCGGGACAGACAAACAATCAGCCCCAGCATTTT	CSARGAGQTNNQPQHF
-	TRBV4-1	TRBJ2-1	-	TGCGCCAGCAGCCAAGTCGGGTCAGGAAATGAGCAGTTCTTC	CASSQVGSGNEQFF
-	TRBV7-9	TRBJ2-7	few	TGTGCCAGCAGCTCAGGGACGGGGGAGATCTACGAGCAGTACTTC	CASSSGTGEIYEQYF
-	TRBV5-1	TRBJ2-4	few	TGCGCCAGCAGCACCCGGGGGATAGCCAAAAACATTCAGTACTTC	CASSTRGIAKNIQYF
TRBD1	TRBV10-3	TRBJ1-1	-	TGTGCCATCGTACAGGGGGACGTTCACACTGAAGCTTTCTTT	CAIVQGDVHTEAFF
TRBD1	TRBV18	TRBJ2-7	-	TGTGCCAGCTCACCACAGGACAGGGGCGAGCAGTACTTC	CASSPQDRGEQYF
-	TRBV19	TRBJ1-1	many	TGTGCCAGTATCGGGTTACCGGATGTGAACACTGAAGCTTTCTTT	CASIGLPDVNTEAFF
-	TRBV5-5	TRBJ2-1	-	TGTGCCAGCAGCTTAATAGGGGGTAGCAATGAGCAGTTCTTC	CASSLIGGSNEQFF
TRBD2	TRBV7-2	TRBJ2-6	-	TGTGCCAGCAGCTTACGACTAGCGGGACACTCTGGGGCCAACGTCCTGACTTTC	CASSLRLAGHSGANVLTF
-	TRBV24-1	TRBJ2-5	few	TGTGCCACCAGTGATTTCAAGCCCGGGACCCAAGAGACCCAGTACTTC	CATSDFKPGTQETQYF
-	TRBV6-2/TRBV6-3	TRBJ1-5	-	TGTGCCAGCAGAAACGACCCCACGAGTCAGCCCCAGCATTTT	CASRNDPTSQPQHF
-	TRBV4-2	TRBJ1-1	few	TGTGCCAGCAGCCAAGATTCGGGTGTAGGTAAAGGGAATGAAGCTTTCTTT	CASSQDSGVGKGNEAFF
-	TRBV12-5	TRBJ1-3	few	TGTGCTAGTGGTTTGGTGAGCGGCGGTAACACCATATATTTT	CASGLVSGGNTIYF
TRBD2	TRBV20-1	TRBJ2-7	few	TGCAGTGCTAGAGATGGGGGGGACTCAGCGGGCGAGCAGTACTTC	CSARDGGDSAGEQYF
-	TRBV4-2	TRBJ2-7	-	TGTGCCAGCAGCCATAACCGGGACTGGGCCTACGAGCAGTACTTC	CASSHNRDWAYEQYF